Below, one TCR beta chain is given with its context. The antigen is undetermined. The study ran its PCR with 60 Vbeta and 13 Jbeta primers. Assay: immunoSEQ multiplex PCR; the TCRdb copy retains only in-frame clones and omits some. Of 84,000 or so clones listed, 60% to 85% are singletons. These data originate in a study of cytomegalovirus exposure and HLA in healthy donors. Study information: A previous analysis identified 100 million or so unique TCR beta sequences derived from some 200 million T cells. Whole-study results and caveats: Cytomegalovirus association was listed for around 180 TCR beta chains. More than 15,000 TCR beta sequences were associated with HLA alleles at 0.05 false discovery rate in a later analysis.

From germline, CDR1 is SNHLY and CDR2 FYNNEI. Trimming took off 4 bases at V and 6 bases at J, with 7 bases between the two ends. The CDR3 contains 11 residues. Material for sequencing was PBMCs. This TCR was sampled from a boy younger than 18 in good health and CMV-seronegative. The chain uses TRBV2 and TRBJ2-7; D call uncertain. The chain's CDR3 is CASSVSGEQYF. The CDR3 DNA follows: TGTGCCAGCAGTGTTTCGGGCGAGCAGTACTTC.